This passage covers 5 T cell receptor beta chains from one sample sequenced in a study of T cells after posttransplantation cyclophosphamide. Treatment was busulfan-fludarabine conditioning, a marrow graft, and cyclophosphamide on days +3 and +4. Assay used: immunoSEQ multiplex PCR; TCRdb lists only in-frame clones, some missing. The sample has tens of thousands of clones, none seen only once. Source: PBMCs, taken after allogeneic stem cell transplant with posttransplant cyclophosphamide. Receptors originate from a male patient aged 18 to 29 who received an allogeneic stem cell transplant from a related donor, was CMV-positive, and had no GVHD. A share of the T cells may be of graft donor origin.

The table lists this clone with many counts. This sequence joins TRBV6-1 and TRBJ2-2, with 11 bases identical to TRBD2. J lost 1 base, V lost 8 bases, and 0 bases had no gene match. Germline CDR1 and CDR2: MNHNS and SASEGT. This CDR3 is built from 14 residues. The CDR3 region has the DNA TGTGCCAGCGGACTAGCGGGGAACACCGGGGAGCTGTTTTTT. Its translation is CASGLAGNTGELFF.

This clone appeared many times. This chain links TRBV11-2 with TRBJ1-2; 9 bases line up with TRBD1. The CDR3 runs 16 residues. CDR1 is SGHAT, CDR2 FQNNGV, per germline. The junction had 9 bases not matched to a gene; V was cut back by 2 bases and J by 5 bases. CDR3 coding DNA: TGTGCCAGCAGCTTACCCCCCGGGACAGGGTGGTATGGCTACACCTTC. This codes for CASSLPPGTGWYGYTF.

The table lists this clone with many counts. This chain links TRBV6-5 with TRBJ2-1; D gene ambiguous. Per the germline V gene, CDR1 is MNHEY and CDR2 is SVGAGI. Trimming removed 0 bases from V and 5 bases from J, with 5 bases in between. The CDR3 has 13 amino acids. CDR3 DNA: TGTGCCAGCAGTTACTCGAGTCACAATGAGCAGTTCTTC. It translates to CASSYSSHNEQFF.

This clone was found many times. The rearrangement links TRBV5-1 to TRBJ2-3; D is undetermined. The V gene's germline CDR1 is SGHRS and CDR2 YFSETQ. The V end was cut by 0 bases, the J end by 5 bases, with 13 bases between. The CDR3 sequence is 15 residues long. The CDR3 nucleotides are TGCGCCAGCAGCTTGGGACGGCGGATTGGAGATACGCAGTATTTT. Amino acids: CASSLGRRIGDTQYF.

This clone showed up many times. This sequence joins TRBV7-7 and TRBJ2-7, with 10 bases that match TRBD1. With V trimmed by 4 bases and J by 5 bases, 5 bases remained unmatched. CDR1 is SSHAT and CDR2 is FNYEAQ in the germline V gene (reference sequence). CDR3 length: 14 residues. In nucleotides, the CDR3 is TGTGCCAGCAGCTCGGGACAGGGGAAGAACGAGCAGTACTTC. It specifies CASSSGQGKNEQYF.